These 3 T cell receptor beta chains came from one sample sequenced in a study of blood T cell repertoires in COVID-19. This table comes from immunoSEQ multiplex PCR, and its TCRdb copy is limited to in-frame clones, with some not included. The sample consists of around 65,000 clones, around four fifths of them appearing once. Sequenced sample: peripheral blood. The receptors here all came from a man between 65 and 85 years old with acute or convalescent COVID-19.

The chain carries TRBV11-3 and TRBJ2-1; 11 positions match TRBD1. This CDR3 has 16 residues. V gave up 5 bases and J gave up 3 bases; unmatched junction bases: 6. The germline V gene has CDR1 SGHNT and CDR2 YENEEA. The chain's CDR3 is CASSPQGTGGYNEQFF. The CDR3 DNA follows: TGTGCCAGCAGCCCCCAGGGGACAGGGGGCTACAATGAGCAGTTCTTC.

The V gene is TRBV11-3, the J gene TRBJ2-7; 7 nucleotides agree with TRBD2. After removal of 5 bases from V and 7 bases from J, the junction contained 8 bases not matched to a gene. CDR3 length: 13 amino acids. The germline gives CDR1 SGHNT, CDR2 YENEEA. CDR3 amino acids: CASSREAGWEQYF. The CDR3 nucleotides read TGTGCCAGCAGCCGGGAGGCAGGGTGGGAGCAGTACTTC.

The rearrangement links TRBV3-1 (or the pseudogene TRBV3-2) to TRBJ1-6; D is undetermined. The germline V gene encodes CDR1 LGHDT and CDR2 YNNKEL (reference sequence). Trimming removed 4 bases at V and 8 bases at J, with 18 bases between. The CDR3 spans 16 residues. DNA for the CDR3: TGTGCCAGCAGCCGCGCTTTGGCTGACGGGGATTCACCCCTCCACTTT. It encodes CASSRALADGDSPLHF.